The rows below give T cell receptor beta chains drawn from one sample of a study of beta chain features in type 1 diabetes. TCRdb keeps only in-frame clones here, not all; method: immunoSEQ multiplex PCR. The data show some 410,000 clones, approximately 13% seen once. Material: naive CD4+ T cells from blood. All receptors derive from a young man in good health. The CDR3 runs from the conserved cysteine through the conserved F or W. The order of the fields is D gene, J gene, V gene, clone size, CDR3 protein, CDR3 DNA. The D gene is left open where the match is weak. Rows give clone size only sometimes, using once, few, many, or a class for an expanded clone.

D gene: .
J gene: TRBJ2-2
V gene: TRBV30
clone size: .
CDR3 protein: CAWSALSIGELFF
CDR3 DNA: TGTGCCTGGAGTGCCCTCTCTATCGGGGAGCTGTTTTTT

D gene: TRBD2
J gene: TRBJ2-3
V gene: TRBV7-3
clone size: few
CDR3 protein: CASSLVPAGGADTQYF
CDR3 DNA: TGTGCCAGCAGCTTAGTCCCAGCGGGAGGGGCAGATACGCAGTATTTT

D gene: .
J gene: TRBJ2-2
V gene: TRBV9
clone size: few
CDR3 protein: CASSVNSPGELFF
CDR3 DNA: TGTGCCAGCAGCGTTAACAGTCCCGGGGAGCTGTTTTTT

D gene: .
J gene: TRBJ1-1
V gene: TRBV6-6
clone size: .
CDR3 protein: CASSYSVVTEAFF
CDR3 DNA: TGTGCCAGCAGTTACTCCGTGGTCACTGAAGCTTTCTTT

D gene: .
J gene: TRBJ1-2
V gene: TRBV7-9
clone size: few
CDR3 protein: CASSLEGGRNYGYTF
CDR3 DNA: TGTGCCAGCAGCTTAGAAGGAGGACGGAACTATGGCTACACCTTC

D gene: .
J gene: TRBJ1-1
V gene: TRBV4-3
clone size: .
CDR3 protein: CASSQEWVVFSNDTEAFF
CDR3 DNA: TGCGCCAGCAGCCAAGAATGGGTCGTTTTTAGTAACGACACTGAAGCTTTCTTT

D gene: TRBD2
J gene: TRBJ2-1
V gene: TRBV2
clone size: .
CDR3 protein: CASSVTSGSYEQFF
CDR3 DNA: TGTGCCAGCAGTGTGACTAGCGGGAGTTATGAGCAGTTCTTC

D gene: TRBD1
J gene: TRBJ2-4
V gene: TRBV2
clone size: few
CDR3 protein: CASSPGQGRAKNIQYF
CDR3 DNA: TGTGCCAGCAGTCCAGGACAGGGCCGTGCCAAAAACATTCAGTACTTC

D gene: .
J gene: TRBJ2-3
V gene: TRBV6-1
clone size: .
CDR3 protein: CASSVGGDTQYF
CDR3 DNA: TGTGCCAGCAGTGTTGGGGGAGATACGCAGTATTTT

D gene: .
J gene: TRBJ2-7
V gene: TRBV27
clone size: .
CDR3 protein: CASSLLGGTYEQYF
CDR3 DNA: TGTGCCAGCAGTTTATTGGGCGGGACCTACGAGCAGTACTTC

D gene: TRBD1
J gene: TRBJ2-3
V gene: TRBV11-2
clone size: few
CDR3 protein: CASLPTGGTDTQYF
CDR3 DNA: TGTGCCAGCCTCCCCACAGGGGGTACAGATACGCAGTATTTT

D gene: TRBD1
J gene: TRBJ2-1
V gene: TRBV7-9
clone size: .
CDR3 protein: CASSLDNRGEQFF
CDR3 DNA: TGTGCCAGCAGCTTAGATAACAGGGGTGAGCAGTTCTTC

D gene: .
J gene: TRBJ2-5
V gene: TRBV6-5
clone size: few
CDR3 protein: CASSDRNQETQYF
CDR3 DNA: TGTGCCAGCAGTGACCGGAACCAAGAGACCCAGTACTTC

D gene: .
J gene: TRBJ1-1
V gene: TRBV9
clone size: few
CDR3 protein: CASSVGGSGTFF
CDR3 DNA: TGTGCCAGCAGCGTAGGAGGATCGGGGACTTTCTTT

D gene: .
J gene: TRBJ2-1
V gene: TRBV29-1
clone size: many
CDR3 protein: CSVDFGSANEQFF
CDR3 DNA: TGCAGCGTTGATTTCGGGTCGGCCAATGAGCAGTTCTTC

D gene: TRBD2
J gene: TRBJ2-1
V gene: TRBV4-3
clone size: few
CDR3 protein: CASSQMASGDNEQFF
CDR3 DNA: TGCGCCAGCAGCCAAATGGCTAGCGGGGACAATGAGCAGTTCTTC

D gene: .
J gene: TRBJ2-5
V gene: TRBV5-1
clone size: few
CDR3 protein: CASSLASIQETQYF
CDR3 DNA: TGCGCCAGCAGCTTAGCTAGCATCCAAGAGACCCAGTACTTC

D gene: .
J gene: TRBJ1-1
V gene: TRBV4-3
clone size: few
CDR3 protein: CASSQAGRGNTEAFF
CDR3 DNA: TGCGCCAGCAGCCAGGCAGGGAGGGGGAACACTGAAGCTTTCTTT

D gene: TRBD2
J gene: TRBJ2-6
V gene: TRBV30
clone size: .
CDR3 protein: CAWSAGRTGANVLTF
CDR3 DNA: TGTGCCTGGAGTGCCGGGAGGACTGGGGCCAACGTCCTGACTTTC

D gene: .
J gene: TRBJ2-2
V gene: TRBV4-1
clone size: .
CDR3 protein: CASQDDFLAPDAGELFF
CDR3 DNA: TGCGCCAGCCAGGACGACTTCCTAGCGCCAGACGCCGGGGAGCTGTTTTTT

D gene: .
J gene: TRBJ1-1
V gene: TRBV30
clone size: .
CDR3 protein: CAWAGQHNTEAFF
CDR3 DNA: TGTGCCTGGGCTGGACAGCACAACACTGAAGCTTTCTTT

D gene: .
J gene: TRBJ2-5
V gene: TRBV7-9
clone size: few
CDR3 protein: CASTNNRAETQYF
CDR3 DNA: TGTGCCAGCACTAATAACAGGGCAGAGACCCAGTACTTC

D gene: TRBD1
J gene: TRBJ1-2
V gene: TRBV18
clone size: .
CDR3 protein: CASLQTGSNYGYTF
CDR3 DNA: TGTGCCAGCCTACAGACAGGGAGTAACTATGGCTACACCTTC

D gene: .
J gene: TRBJ1-2
V gene: TRBV6-5
clone size: few
CDR3 protein: CASSRDKNNYGYTF
CDR3 DNA: TGTGCCAGCAGTCGGGACAAAAATAACTATGGCTACACCTTC

D gene: .
J gene: TRBJ2-5
V gene: TRBV7-2
clone size: .
CDR3 protein: CASSPPGLQETQYF
CDR3 DNA: TGTGCCAGCAGCCCCCCCGGGCTTCAAGAGACCCAGTACTTC

D gene: .
J gene: TRBJ2-5
V gene: TRBV19
clone size: few
CDR3 protein: CASSRPEETQYF
CDR3 DNA: TGTGCCAGTAGTAGACCAGAAGAGACCCAGTACTTC

D gene: TRBD2
J gene: TRBJ2-1
V gene: TRBV11-2
clone size: .
CDR3 protein: CASSGLAGANYNEQFF
CDR3 DNA: TGTGCCAGCAGCGGACTAGCGGGAGCAAACTACAATGAGCAGTTCTTC

D gene: .
J gene: TRBJ2-5
V gene: TRBV5-1
clone size: .
CDR3 protein: CASSLTEQETQYF
CDR3 DNA: TGCGCCAGCAGCTTGACAGAGCAAGAGACCCAGTACTTC

D gene: .
J gene: TRBJ2-7
V gene: TRBV18
clone size: few
CDR3 protein: CASSLIGTRDYEQYF
CDR3 DNA: TGTGCCAGCTCACTAATAGGGACAAGGGACTACGAGCAGTACTTC

D gene: TRBD2
J gene: TRBJ2-5
V gene: TRBV29-1
clone size: few
CDR3 protein: CSAGTSGQETQYF
CDR3 DNA: TGCAGCGCCGGGACTAGCGGGCAAGAGACCCAGTACTTC

D gene: .
J gene: TRBJ2-5
V gene: TRBV18
clone size: few
CDR3 protein: CASSDFRETQYF
CDR3 DNA: TGTGCCAGCTCCGATTTCAGGGAGACCCAGTACTTC

D gene: .
J gene: TRBJ1-1
V gene: TRBV12-5
clone size: .
CDR3 protein: CASGPQLFPTEAFF
CDR3 DNA: TGTGCTAGTGGTCCTCAATTATTTCCCACTGAAGCTTTCTTT

D gene: TRBD1
J gene: TRBJ1-1
V gene: TRBV10-2
clone size: .
CDR3 protein: CASLTGGRYTEAFF
CDR3 DNA: TGCGCCAGCCTCACAGGGGGCAGGTACACTGAAGCTTTCTTT

D gene: TRBD1
J gene: TRBJ2-6
V gene: TRBV14
clone size: few
CDR3 protein: CASGQGFAGANVLTF
CDR3 DNA: TGTGCCAGCGGACAGGGCTTTGCTGGGGCCAACGTCCTGACTTTC

D gene: .
J gene: TRBJ1-1
V gene: TRBV1
clone size: few
CDR3 protein: CTSSHEEVLATEAFF
CDR3 DNA: TGCACCAGCAGCCATGAGGAGGTCCTCGCCACTGAAGCTTTCTTT

D gene: TRBD1
J gene: TRBJ1-1
V gene: TRBV30
clone size: many
CDR3 protein: CAWAGTVNTEAFF
CDR3 DNA: TGTGCCTGGGCAGGGACAGTGAACACTGAAGCTTTCTTT

D gene: .
J gene: TRBJ2-5
V gene: TRBV7-9
clone size: few
CDR3 protein: CASTMGRVLGETQYF
CDR3 DNA: TGTGCCAGCACCATGGGCAGGGTACTAGGAGAGACCCAGTACTTC

D gene: TRBD1
J gene: TRBJ2-2
V gene: TRBV9
clone size: few
CDR3 protein: CASRRGTVSTGELFF
CDR3 DNA: TGTGCCAGCAGAAGGGGGACAGTTTCTACCGGGGAGCTGTTTTTT

D gene: .
J gene: TRBJ2-1
V gene: TRBV5-1
clone size: few
CDR3 protein: CASSLEVRSSYNEQFF
CDR3 DNA: TGCGCCAGCAGCTTGGAAGTCAGAAGCTCCTACAATGAGCAGTTCTTC

D gene: TRBD2
J gene: TRBJ2-1
V gene: TRBV6-5
clone size: .
CDR3 protein: CASSRLTSGNEQFF
CDR3 DNA: TGTGCCAGCAGCCGCCTAACTAGCGGCAATGAGCAGTTCTTC

D gene: .
J gene: TRBJ2-4
V gene: TRBV28
clone size: few
CDR3 protein: CASSVTGPLAKNIQYF
CDR3 DNA: TGTGCCAGCAGTGTTACAGGTCCCTTAGCCAAAAACATTCAGTACTTC

D gene: .
J gene: TRBJ2-4
V gene: TRBV4-1
clone size: .
CDR3 protein: CASSQPGSDIQYF
CDR3 DNA: TGCGCCAGCAGCCAACCGGGCTCGGACATTCAGTACTTC

D gene: .
J gene: TRBJ2-3
V gene: TRBV11-3
clone size: few
CDR3 protein: CASSLESSSTGTDTQYF
CDR3 DNA: TGTGCCAGCAGCTTAGAGTCCTCCTCGACAGGCACAGATACGCAGTATTTT

D gene: .
J gene: TRBJ2-7
V gene: TRBV2
clone size: .
CDR3 protein: CASSEFTGYEQYF
CDR3 DNA: TGTGCCAGCAGTGAATTTACTGGCTACGAGCAGTACTTC

D gene: .
J gene: TRBJ2-2
V gene: TRBV5-1
clone size: .
CDR3 protein: CASSSQGPNTGELFF
CDR3 DNA: TGCGCCAGCAGCTCGCAGGGCCCCAACACCGGGGAGCTGTTTTTT

D gene: .
J gene: TRBJ1-1
V gene: TRBV7-2
clone size: few
CDR3 protein: CASSPAGNTEAFF
CDR3 DNA: TGTGCCAGCAGCCCGGCGGGGAACACTGAAGCTTTCTTT

D gene: .
J gene: TRBJ2-7
V gene: TRBV7-2
clone size: many
CDR3 protein: CASSSGRHEQYF
CDR3 DNA: TGTGCCAGCAGCTCGGGACGCCACGAGCAGTACTTC

D gene: TRBD2
J gene: TRBJ2-7
V gene: TRBV7-9
clone size: .
CDR3 protein: CASSLLLAAGYEQYF
CDR3 DNA: TGTGCCAGCAGCTTATTACTAGCGGCGGGGTACGAGCAGTACTTC

D gene: TRBD1
J gene: TRBJ1-6
V gene: TRBV7-8
clone size: .
CDR3 protein: CASSEDRDSPLHF
CDR3 DNA: TGTGCCAGCAGCGAGGACAGGGACTCACCCCTCCACTTT

D gene: .
J gene: TRBJ2-3
V gene: TRBV6-5
clone size: .
CDR3 protein: CASSYTVRDTQYF
CDR3 DNA: TGTGCCAGCAGTTACACCGTGCGAGATACGCAGTATTTT

D gene: .
J gene: TRBJ2-1
V gene: TRBV7-6
clone size: few
CDR3 protein: CASSFTGASNEQFF
CDR3 DNA: TGTGCCAGCAGCTTCACCGGAGCGAGCAATGAGCAGTTCTTC

D gene: .
J gene: TRBJ2-7
V gene: TRBV4-3
clone size: few
CDR3 protein: CASSQERGGASYEQYF
CDR3 DNA: TGCGCCAGCAGCCAAGAACGTGGAGGGGCCTCCTACGAGCAGTACTTC

D gene: .
J gene: TRBJ1-4
V gene: TRBV7-2
clone size: .
CDR3 protein: CASSGYSGEKLFF
CDR3 DNA: TGTGCCAGCAGCGGCTATTCGGGAGAAAAACTGTTTTTT

D gene: .
J gene: TRBJ2-3
V gene: TRBV27
clone size: once
CDR3 protein: CASSLVGRPDTQYF
CDR3 DNA: TGTGCCAGCAGTTTAGTTGGCCGGCCAGATACGCAGTATTTT